This TCR beta chain was captured by sequencing in a study of OX40 agonist ivuxolimab in advanced cancers. Study in general: Anti-PD-1, anti-PD-L1 or anti-CTLA-4 therapy given earlier was allowed, and 40% had some. Points from the study as a whole: Some patients without response likewise showed low normalized clonal expansion.

V was pared by 5 bases and J by 4 bases, with 6 bases of the junction left unmatched. The CDR3 consists of 14 residues. The germline gives CDR1 SEHNR, CDR2 FQNEAQ (reference sequence). As to this clone: Antigen specificity is unknown.

Patients with a history of autoimmune disease or on systemic immunosuppression were excluded. Only in-frame clones appear in the TCRdb table, and some are missing; sequencing was by immunoSEQ multiplex PCR. The sample yields 90,000 or so clones, about 91% seen once. V usage is TRBV7-9 and J usage is TRBJ1-2, with 8 nucleotides matching TRBD1. The clonotype originates from an adult with an advanced solid tumor such as melanoma, head and neck, liver or kidney cancer. Material: CD4+ or CD8+ T cells sorted from blood, obtained in a trial of the OX40 agonist ivuxolimab. The CDR3 is CASSPGGLVYGYTF. The CDR3 coding sequence is TGTGCCAGCAGCCCAGGGGGCTTAGTCTATGGCTACACCTTC. The full variable domain, rest sourced from reference TRBV7-9 and TRBJ1-2, is DTGVSQNPRHKITKRGQNVTFRCDPISEHNRLYWYRQTLGQGPEFLTYFQNEAQLEKSRLLSDRFSAERPKGSFSTLEIQRTEQGDSAMYLCASSPGGLVYGYTFGSGTRLTVV.